This T cell receptor beta chain was recovered during a study of T cell clusters in autoimmune cytopenias. Roughly 38,000 genome equivalents of blood DNA were amplified for TRB. Germline V gives CDR1 MRHNA, CDR2 SNTAGT. This CDR3 has 15 residues. TRB rearrangements were amplified by touch-down multiplex PCR with mixed TRB-A/B primers. TCRdb re-called the multiplex PCR reads and shows each CDR3 protein once, DNA omitted. The sample shows 3,000 to 4,000 distinct CDR3 sequences, and roughly 14% sits with its ten largest clones. This clonotype originated in a human donor with an autoimmune cytopenia or autoimmune hepatitis (not recorded which). V gene TRBV6-4 combines with J gene TRBJ2-2; the D gene TCRdb calls, TRBD1, cannot be checked with no DNA. Sequences were obtained from peripheral blood. CDR3: CASSPGNVRTGELFF.